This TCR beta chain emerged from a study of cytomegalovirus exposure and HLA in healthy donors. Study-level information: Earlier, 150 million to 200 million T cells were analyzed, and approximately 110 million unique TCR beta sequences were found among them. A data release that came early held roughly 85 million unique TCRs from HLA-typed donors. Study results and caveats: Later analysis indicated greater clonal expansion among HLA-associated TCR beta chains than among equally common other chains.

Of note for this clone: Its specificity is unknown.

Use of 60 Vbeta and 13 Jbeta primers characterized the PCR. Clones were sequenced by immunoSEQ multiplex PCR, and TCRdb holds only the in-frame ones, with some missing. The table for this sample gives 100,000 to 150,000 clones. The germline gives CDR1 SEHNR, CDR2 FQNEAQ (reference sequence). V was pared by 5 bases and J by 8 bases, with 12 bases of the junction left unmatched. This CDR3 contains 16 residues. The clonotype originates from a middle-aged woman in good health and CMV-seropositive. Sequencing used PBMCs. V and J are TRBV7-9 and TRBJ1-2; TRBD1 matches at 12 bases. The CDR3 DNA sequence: TGTGCCAGCAGCCAAATAGCCGGGACAGGGGGCTTGGGCTACACCTTC. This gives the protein CASSQIAGTGGLGYTF.